The 14 T cell receptor beta chains below were found in one sample sequenced in a study of pediatric ulcerative colitis. This table comes from immunoSEQ multiplex PCR, and its TCRdb copy is limited to in-frame clones, with some not included. The repertoire holds tens of thousands of clones, with roughly nine tenths as singletons. The specimen sequenced was blood. The receptors derive from a boy aged 5-17 years with severe ulcerative colitis.

DNA of the CDR3: TGCGCCAGCAGCGCAACCCCAAGCGGGAGTTTGGCCTACAATGAGCAGTTCTTC. Encoded protein: CASSATPSGSLAYNEQFF. The genes are TRBV5-1 and TRBJ2-1, with 8 positions matching TRBD2. The CDR3 loop spans 18 amino acids. Germline V gene lookup returns CDR1 SGHRS and CDR2 YFSETQ. J was trimmed by 2 bases and V by 4 bases; bases with no gene match: 14.

The chain combines TRBV19 with TRBJ2-1; maybe TRBD2 (5 bases). The CDR3 loop spans 15 amino acids. Germline V gene data show CDR1 as LNHDA and CDR2 as SQIVND (reference sequence). The V end lost 3 bases, the J end lost 0 bases, and 9 bases lay between the germline ends. The CDR3 region is CASSIQRSSYNEQFF. As DNA, the CDR3 is TGTGCCAGTAGTATCCAGCGGAGCTCCTACAATGAGCAGTTCTTC.

The chain uses TRBV19 and TRBJ2-1, with 11 nucleotides matching TRBD2. There are 14 residues in the CDR3. The V gene end was trimmed by 3 bases and the J gene end by 6 bases; junction bases not matched to a gene: 1. Germline-derived CDR1 and CDR2 are LNHDA and SQIVND (reference sequence). This CDR3 reads CASSITSGSNEQFF. The CDR3 DNA sequence: TGTGCCAGTAGTATCACTAGCGGGAGCAATGAGCAGTTCTTC.

This clone occurred a few times. The chain uses TRBV6-1 and TRBJ1-1; 7 positions match TRBD1. Trimming removed 7 bases from V and 6 bases from J; junction bases left unmatched: 14. The CDR3 extends over 15 amino acids. CDR1 is MNHNS, CDR2 SASEGT, per germline. CDR3 protein: CASTDGQALVAEAFF. The CDR3 DNA is TGTGCCAGCACTGACGGACAGGCCCTCGTCGCTGAAGCTTTCTTT.

This chain uses TRBV7-9 with TRBJ2-1; 9 bases agree with TRBD2. Germline loops: CDR1 SEHNR, CDR2 FQNEAQ (reference sequence). The V segment lost 2 bases and the J segment 7 bases; nucleotides outside the gene matches: 6. This CDR3 is 15 amino acids long. The CDR3, as DNA: TGTGCCAGCAGCTTAACGACTAGCGGCCTTAATGAGCAGTTCTTC. Residues: CASSLTTSGLNEQFF.

In this sample, this clone turned up a few times. V usage is TRBV30 and J usage is TRBJ1-3; tentative D call: TRBD1 (5 bases). Trimming removed 6 bases from V and 3 bases from J, with 15 bases in between. Germline V lookup: CDR1 GTSNPN, CDR2 SVGIG (reference sequence). The CDR3 runs to 14 residues. The CDR3 nucleotides read TGTGCCTGCAGCGACAGAGGGCTTGGAAACACCATATATTTT. Amino acids: CACSDRGLGNTIYF.

This clone was recorded once. The J gene is TRBJ2-1, the V gene TRBV5-1, with 10 bases lining up with TRBD2. Germline CDR1 and CDR2: SGHRS and YFSETQ. The CDR3 extends over 17 amino acids. The junction had 11 bases not matched to a gene; V was cut back by 0 bases and J by 8 bases. The DNA of the CDR3 is TGCGCCAGCAGCTTGGGCAGGACTAGCGGTCGGGAGGATGAGCAGTTCTTC. Residues: CASSLGRTSGREDEQFF.

This clone was found a few times. CDR3 bases: TGTGCCAGCAGTTTAATGGATGAAGCTTTCTTT. Amino acid sequence: CASSLMDEAFF. The chain couples TRBV28 to TRBJ1-1; D gene unclear. Germline V gene sequence: CDR1 MDHEN, CDR2 SYDVKM. The CDR3 runs to 11 residues. With 2 bases removed from V and 7 bases from J, the gap between germline ends came to 5 bases.

The V gene is TRBV27, the J gene TRBJ1-3, with 7 bases matching TRBD1. Germline CDR1 reads MNHEY; CDR2 reads SMNVEV (reference sequence). CDR3 length: 16 amino acids. Trimming removed 9 bases from V and 2 bases from J; junction bases left unmatched: 13. CDR3 protein: CARRDSKDYTGNTIYF. The CDR3 coding sequence is TGTGCCAGGCGGGACAGCAAAGACTATACTGGAAACACCATATATTTT.

V usage is TRBV30 and J usage is TRBJ2-7; D is undetermined. Per the germline V gene, CDR1 is GTSNPN and CDR2 is SVGIG (reference sequence). Trimming took off 0 bases at V and 3 bases at J, with 12 bases between the two ends. The CDR3 loop spans 14 amino acids. The CDR3: CAWSVLGAIYEQYF. Written as DNA, the CDR3 is TGTGCCTGGAGTGTATTAGGAGCAATCTACGAGCAGTACTTC.

The chain carries TRBV6-5 and TRBJ2-3; 11 positions match TRBD1. This CDR3 contains 15 residues. CDR1 is MNHEY, CDR2 SVGAGI, per germline. V lost 6 bases to trimming and J lost 2 bases; unmatched junction nucleotides: 4. CDR3 residues: CASRDRGPSTDTQYF. DNA for the CDR3: TGTGCCAGCAGGGACAGGGGGCCCTCCACAGATACGCAGTATTTT.

The V gene is TRBV13, the J gene TRBJ1-2; 9 bases align to TRBD1. V lost 5 bases, J lost 1 base, and 14 bases stayed unmatched. There are 18 residues in the CDR3. The V gene's germline CDR1 is PRHDT and CDR2 FYEKMQ (reference sequence). CDR3 nucleotide sequence: TGTGCCAGCAGCGAGGCCGGGGACAGGGAGACTCTTAACTATGGCTACACCTTC. This translates into CASSEAGDRETLNYGYTF. The variable domain in full, completed from reference TRBV13 and TRBJ1-2, reads AAGVIQSPRHLIKEKRETATLKCYPIPRHDTVYWYQQGPGQDPQFLISFYEKMQSDKGSIPDRFSAQQFSDYHSELNMSSLELGDSALYFCASSEAGDRETLNYGYTFGSGTRLTVV.

V and J are TRBV5-1 and TRBJ1-2; tentatively, D is TRBD1 (5 bases). Trimming stripped 1 base from V and 4 bases from J, with 14 bases between. The CDR3 has 15 residues. Germline CDR1 and CDR2: SGHRS and YFSETQ. This chain's CDR3 is CASSLTSTAVYGYTF. As DNA, the CDR3 is TGCGCCAGCAGCTTGACCTCGACAGCAGTCTATGGCTACACCTTC.

The V gene is TRBV27, the J gene TRBJ1-5, with 9 positions matching TRBD1. Germline V lookup: CDR1 MNHEY, CDR2 SMNVEV (reference sequence). V shed 7 bases and J 7 bases; nucleotides not matched to a gene: 8. The CDR3 consists of 14 residues. The CDR3 here is CASKTDRGDQPQHF. CDR3 in DNA: TGTGCCAGCAAAACGGACAGGGGTGACCAGCCCCAGCATTTT.